Shown below are 7 T cell receptor beta chains from a single sample sequenced in a study of shared clonotypes between healthy human individuals (dated by TCRdb to 2018 to 2021). The library was generated by the immunoSEQ multiplex PCR assay. The source is immuneACCESS, and TCRdb retained only in-frame sequences with V and J called. Part of the clones is not carried over; for the studies checked, unresolved V genes explain less than half of this, and the remainder is unexplained. In this sample the table shows fewer than 1.6 million clones, approximately 98.5% of which occur a single time. The ten largest clones take up about 0.34% of the sample. The material sequenced was naive CD4+ T cells sorted from blood. The cell subset or site label here, explained by the study, means: CD45RA+ positively selected. The receptors here all came from a man aged 30-40 years in good health.

The chain employs TRBV7-3 and TRBJ2-1; TRBD2 matches 7 bases. V was pared by 6 bases and J by 2 bases, with 4 bases of the junction left unmatched. Germline assignment: CDR1 SGHTA and CDR2 FQGTGA. The CDR3 covers 14 residues. The CDR3 reads CASSAGVPYNEQFF. CDR3 in DNA: TGTGCCAGCAGTGCGGGAGTGCCCTACAATGAGCAGTTCTTC.

V usage is TRBV20-1 and J usage is TRBJ1-2; a possible D gene is TRBD1 (5 bases). V lost 6 bases, J lost 7 bases, and 12 bases lay in between. This CDR3 region has 11 residues. Per germline, CDR1 DFQATT and CDR2 SNEGSKA (reference sequence). As DNA, the CDR3 is TGCAGTGCCGAATGGGGGGGTGGCTACACCTTC. It translates to CSAEWGGGYTF.

In this sample, this clone turned up once. The chain has TRBV29-1 and TRBJ2-3; D could derive from TRBD1 or TRBD2 (5 bases each). The V gene's germline CDR1 is SQVTM and CDR2 ANQGSEA. V was trimmed by 7 bases and J by 4 bases, leaving 6 bases between them. The CDR3 loop spans 10 amino acids. This chain's CDR3 is CSGDADTQYF. Written as DNA, the CDR3 is TGCAGCGGGGACGCAGATACGCAGTATTTT.

The chain joins TRBV10-3 to TRBJ2-7, with 13 bases lining up with TRBD2. V lost 4 bases and J lost 0; bases outside the gene matches: 0. The CDR3 runs to 15 residues. Germline assignment: CDR1 ENHRY and CDR2 SYGVKD. The CDR3 reads CAISGTSGGSYEQYF. In DNA, the CDR3 is TGTGCCATCAGTGGGACTAGCGGGGGCTCCTACGAGCAGTACTTC.

With regard to this clone: The same CDR3 arises from other DNA sequences in this sample as well. The rearrangement links TRBV18 to TRBJ2-5, with D unresolved. Trimming took 3 bases from V and 4 from J, leaving 9 bases between them. CDR1 and CDR2 from the germline V gene are KGHSH and LQKENI. The CDR3 is 13 amino acids. The CDR3 reads CASSPGIRETQYF. For the CDR3, the DNA is TGTGCCAGCTCACCGGGGATCAGAGAGACCCAGTACTTC.

The genes are TRBV6-5 and TRBJ1-5, with D unresolved. Germline CDR1 MNHEY, CDR2 SVGAGI. V dropped 4 bases and J dropped 2 bases, with 12 bases sitting between them. The CDR3 has 15 residues. CDR3 in DNA: TGTGCCAGCAGTTCAAGAGGGTCCGGCAATCAGCCCCAGCATTTT. Protein product: CASSSRGSGNQPQHF.

The J gene is TRBJ2-3, the V gene TRBV30; D not resolved. CDR1 GTSNPN and CDR2 SVGIG come from the germline V gene (reference sequence). Trimming pared 3 bases from V and 6 bases from J, leaving 13 bases between. The CDR3 has 13 residues. CDR3 loop: CAWSPFIPDTQYF. DNA of the CDR3: TGTGCCTGGAGCCCCTTTATACCGGATACGCAGTATTTT.